Below, 6 T cell receptor beta chains from the same sample are listed, as sequenced in a study of blood T cells in healthy people across ages. Primers used in a second PCR of roughly 6 to 12 cycles were a sample-barcoded 5' primer and a J-beta primer mix. TCRdb used MiXCR to reprocess the 5' RACE reads, holding one entry per CDR3 protein. The sample has about 630,000 distinct CDR3 sequences, around 20% seen once; the top ten hold 3% to 4%. The sequenced sample was blood. These TCRs come from an older man in good health.

Of note for this clonotype: One junction end disagrees with the germline gene, perhaps due to a read error. The V call is TRBV5-1, the J call TRBJ1-2; no clear D. Germline loops: CDR1 SGHRS, CDR2 YFSETQ. This CDR3 is 15 amino acids long. CDR3 nucleotide sequence: TGCGCCAGCAGCACCGACACGGTCCAGGTGTATGGCCACACCTTC. Amino acid sequence: CASSTDTVQVYGHTF.

This clonotype was observed a few times. This chain connects TRBV4-3 to TRBJ2-7; D uncertain. Germline CDR1 is LGHNA and CDR2 is YSLEER. The V gene lost 0 bases and the J gene lost 0 bases, with 12 bases spanning the gap. The CDR3 is 16 amino acids. The CDR3 is CASSQDWPGLSYEQYF. In DNA, the CDR3 is TGCGCCAGCAGCCAAGATTGGCCAGGCCTCTCCTACGAGCAGTACTTC.

The genes are TRBV10-2 and TRBJ2-5; 7 nucleotides align to TRBD2. Near its end, the DNA agrees better with TRBJ2-7, so the J call may be wrong. The CDR3 is 15 amino acids. Germline CDR1 and CDR2: WSHSY and SAAADI. CDR3 DNA: TGCGCCAGCAGCCCCGGACTAGTGGGTAACTACGAGCAGTACTTC. Translating gives CASSPGLVGNYEQYF.

Only one count was recorded for this clonotype. The CDR3 region has the DNA TGTGCCAGCAGCCCAGGGGGCGAAAGGATCTACAATGAGCAGTTCTTC. This codes for CASSPGGERIYNEQFF. The gene calls are TRBV6-2 or TRBV6-3 and TRBJ2-1; 8 nucleotides match TRBD1. The CDR3 totals 16 residues. V gave up 6 bases and J gave up 3 bases; unmatched junction bases: 10. Germline assignment: CDR1 MNHEY and CDR2 SVGEGT.

The chain links TRBV5-1 to TRBJ2-3; 15 bases line up with TRBD2. The germline V gene has CDR1 SGHRS and CDR2 YFSETQ. V was clipped by 0 bases and J by 5 bases; unmatched bases: 7. The length of the CDR3 is 18 residues. CDR3 coding DNA: TGCGCCAGCAGCTTGGCGGGACTAGCGGGAGGAGGTCAAGATACGCAGTATTTT. Amino acid sequence: CASSLAGLAGGGQDTQYF.

This clonotype was counted many times. CDR3 DNA sequence: TGCAGTGCTAGAGATCTCCCACAGGACCTCTGGGAGACCCAGTACTTC. Residues: CSARDLPQDLWETQYF. The gene calls are TRBV20-1 and TRBJ2-5, with D possibly TRBD1 on 5 matching bases. Looked up from germline, CDR1 is DFQATT and CDR2 is SNEGSKA (reference sequence). V was shortened by 0 bases and J by 5 bases, with 19 bases between the two germline ends. This CDR3 has 16 amino acids.